Listed below are T cell receptor beta chains from one sample, sequenced in a study of cytomegalovirus exposure and HLA in healthy donors. TCRdb keeps only in-frame clones here, not all; method: immunoSEQ multiplex PCR. The data show roughly 80,000 clones, approximately 71% seen once. The sequencing input was PBMCs. The origin of the receptors is a middle-aged woman in good health and CMV-seronegative. CDR3s include the opening cysteine and the closing phenylalanine or tryptophan. A D gene is named only where the DNA matches it firmly. Clone size appears in some rows only: once, few, many, or a class for an expanded clone.

D gene	V gene	clone size	J gene	CDR3 DNA	CDR3 protein
NA	TRBV28	NA	TRBJ2-7	TGTGCCAGCAGTTTATGGGGGAGCGGTACCTACGAGCAGTACTTC	CASSLWGSGTYEQYF
TRBD2	TRBV5-5	NA	TRBJ2-5	TGTGCCAGCAGCTCCTCCCTAGCGGGGGGGCAAGAGACCCAGTACTTC	CASSSSLAGGQETQYF
NA	TRBV28	NA	TRBJ2-5	TGTGCCAGCAGTTTTCACGGGTTCCAAGAGACCCAGTACTTC	CASSFHGFQETQYF
NA	TRBV6-5	NA	TRBJ1-3	TGTGCCAGCAGTTACAGTCTGGCCACCTCTGGAAACACCATATATTTT	CASSYSLATSGNTIYF
NA	TRBV7-3	NA	TRBJ1-2	TGTGCCAGCAGCTTAGACAATAACTATGGCTACACCTTC	CASSLDNNYGYTF
TRBD1	TRBV5-8	NA	TRBJ2-1	TGTGCCAGCAGCCGCAAGGACAGGGGCTACAATGAGCAGTTCTTC	CASSRKDRGYNEQFF
NA	TRBV2	NA	TRBJ1-2	TGTGCCAGCAGTGAGGGGGATCCGGGACTTAGCTATGGCTACACCTTC	CASSEGDPGLSYGYTF
NA	TRBV30	once	TRBJ1-1	TGTGCCTGGAGCAAGCCTCGGACAAGGTCGGACACTGAAGCTTTCTTT	CAWSKPRTRSDTEAFF
TRBD1	TRBV7-7	NA	TRBJ2-2	TGTGCTAGCAGTCCGGACAGGGATGAGCTGTTTTTT	CASSPDRDELFF
NA	TRBV19	NA	TRBJ1-1	TGTGCCAGTAGTATGGACCTCACAAGGGGCACTGAAGCTTTCTTT	CASSMDLTRGTEAFF
NA	TRBV6-4	NA	TRBJ2-1	TGTGCCAGCAGTGACTCGATCGGTGCGGGAAGCAATGAGCAGTTCTTC	CASSDSIGAGSNEQFF
NA	TRBV11-3	NA	TRBJ2-7	TGTGCCAGCAGCTTAGATCCTTCAGGGTTAATCCAGTACTTC	CASSLDPSGLIQYF
NA	TRBV6-4	NA	TRBJ2-1	TGTGCCAGCGGTGAGGACAGCTCCTACAATGAGCAGTTCTTC	CASGEDSSYNEQFF
TRBD2	TRBV7-3	NA	TRBJ2-1	TGTGCCAGCAGCCCCGGGGGGAGCTCCTACAATGAGCAGTTCTTC	CASSPGGSSYNEQFF
TRBD1	TRBV5-1	NA	TRBJ1-3	TGCGCCAGCAGCTTGGAAGGACAGGGAGGAAACACCATATATTTT	CASSLEGQGGNTIYF
TRBD2	TRBV11-2	NA	TRBJ2-1	TGTGCCAGCAGTTCAGGCGGGGGACTAGTGGCGGAGCAGTTCTTC	CASSSGGGLVAEQFF
TRBD2	TRBV7-9	NA	TRBJ2-1	TGTGCCAGCAGCTTCCTGACTAGCGGGGCTAACAATGAGCAGTTCTTC	CASSFLTSGANNEQFF
NA	TRBV30	NA	TRBJ2-7	TGTGCCTGGAGTGCGGGGTGGGACTACGAGCAGTACTTC	CAWSAGWDYEQYF
TRBD2	TRBV2	few	TRBJ2-1	TGTGCCAGCAATAGCGGGGGGGCGCGTGAGCAGTTCTTC	CASNSGGAREQFF
NA	TRBV2	NA	TRBJ2-7	TGTGCCATACAAACGGGAGAGGAGCAGTACTTC	CAIQTGEEQYF
TRBD1	TRBV7-3	few	TRBJ2-2	TGTGCCAGCAGCCCCCGGGACAGGGGAGTCGCCGGGGAGCTGTTTTTT	CASSPRDRGVAGELFF
NA	TRBV18	NA	TRBJ1-5	TGTGCCAGCTCCCAACGGGTTTCCCAGGCGGGCCAGCCCCAGCATTTT	CASSQRVSQAGQPQHF
TRBD2	TRBV10-1	NA	TRBJ2-1	TGCGCCAGCAGTGGTGGAGCGGGGGGGCCCGGGGATGAGCAGTTCTTC	CASSGGAGGPGDEQFF
NA	TRBV4-1	NA	TRBJ1-4	TGCGCCAGCAGCCAATCGGGGGTAGGAGAAAAACTGTTTTTT	CASSQSGVGEKLFF
NA	TRBV28	NA	TRBJ2-7	TGTGCCAGCAGTTTATGGACTAGTATCTCCTACGAGCAGTACTTC	CASSLWTSISYEQYF
NA	TRBV19	few	TRBJ1-5	TGTGCCAGTGCCGGGACAAAAAATCAGCCCCAGCATTTT	CASAGTKNQPQHF
NA	TRBV28	NA	TRBJ1-1	TGTGCCAGCACCGACAGCCTAATCACTGAAGCTTTCTTT	CASTDSLITEAFF
TRBD1	TRBV7-9	once	TRBJ2-7	TGTGCCAGCAGCCCCACGGTTCGCGGGACAGGGGAGCAGTACTTC	CASSPTVRGTGEQYF
NA	TRBV1	NA	TRBJ2-4	TGCACCAGCAGCCCGACTGGAGACTACAAAAACATTCAGTACTTC	CTSSPTGDYKNIQYF
NA	TRBV11-2	NA	TRBJ2-1	TGTGCCAGCAGCTTTGCCACAGGGTTCTACAATGAGCAGTTCTTC	CASSFATGFYNEQFF
NA	TRBV5-1	NA	TRBJ1-1	TGCGCCAGCAGCCAGGGACACTCCGTCCCTGAAGCTTTCTTT	CASSQGHSVPEAFF
TRBD1	TRBV12-5	NA	TRBJ2-3	TGTGCTAGTGCCAATAGTGGGGGACAGGGCACAGATACGCAGTATTTT	CASANSGGQGTDTQYF
TRBD1	TRBV5-1	NA	TRBJ1-3	TGCGCCAGCAGGGGGACAGCCGCTGGAAACACCATATATTTT	CASRGTAAGNTIYF
TRBD2	TRBV15	NA	TRBJ2-5	TGTGCCACCAGCAGAGGTCGAGGCGGGAGGACTCAAGAGACCCAGTACTTC	CATSRGRGGRTQETQYF
NA	TRBV11-2	NA	TRBJ2-2	TGTGCCAGCAGCTTACGAGGGAGCGACACCGGGGAGCTGTTTTTT	CASSLRGSDTGELFF
NA	TRBV2	NA	TRBJ1-2	TGTGCCAGCAGCAACCAGAGGGAAGCTAACTATGGCTACACCTTC	CASSNQREANYGYTF
TRBD2	TRBV7-2	NA	TRBJ2-4	TGTGCCAGCAGCCCGACGACTAGCGGGAGACTTAAGAACATTCAGTACTTC	CASSPTTSGRLKNIQYF
NA	TRBV2	NA	TRBJ1-3	TGTGCCAGCAGTGAAACGACTACTGGAAACACCATATATTTT	CASSETTTGNTIYF
NA	TRBV19	NA	TRBJ2-6	TGTGCCAGTAGTTCCGGGGGTTTTACTGGGGCCAACGTCCTGACTTTC	CASSSGGFTGANVLTF
NA	TRBV18	few	TRBJ1-1	TGTGCCAGCTCACCACCTAAGGCCGCGGGAGACACTGAAGCTTTCTTT	CASSPPKAAGDTEAFF
TRBD2	TRBV7-8	NA	TRBJ2-1	TGTGCCAGCAGCTTAGGCGGGGGGTACAATGAGCAGTTCTTC	CASSLGGGYNEQFF
NA	TRBV18	NA	TRBJ1-3	TGTGCCAGCTCACCAACAGGTCCGCCTGGAAACACCATATATTTT	CASSPTGPPGNTIYF
NA	TRBV7-9	NA	TRBJ2-7	TGTGCCAGCAGCTTAAGGCGGGACTCCTACGAGCAGTACTTC	CASSLRRDSYEQYF
NA	TRBV7-9	NA	TRBJ2-7	TGTGCCAGCAGCTTCGGTGGCGGCTACGAGCAGTACTTC	CASSFGGGYEQYF
TRBD2	TRBV4-1	once	TRBJ2-1	TGCGCCAGCAGCCAAAGGGGACTAGCGGGGGAGTACAATGAGCAGTTCTTC	CASSQRGLAGEYNEQFF
NA	TRBV6-6	NA	TRBJ2-7	TGTGCCAGCAGTTACGGCCGGGGAGAGTACTACGAGCAGTACTTC	CASSYGRGEYYEQYF
NA	TRBV5-1	NA	TRBJ2-7	TGCGCCAGCAGCGAACAGGGTGGGAGTTACGGGCAGTACTTC	CASSEQGGSYGQYF
NA	TRBV11-2	few	TRBJ1-1	TGTGCCAGCAGCTTAGAAACAGGGAATGCTTTCTTT	CASSLETGNAFF
NA	TRBV9	NA	TRBJ2-6	TGTGCCAGCAGCACCGGGACATCTGGGGCCAACGTCCTGACTTTC	CASSTGTSGANVLTF
NA	TRBV19	NA	TRBJ1-1	TGTGCCAGTAGTGAAGGGGAGGACACTGAAGCTTTCTTT	CASSEGEDTEAFF
NA	TRBV11-3	NA	TRBJ2-3	TGTGCCAGCAGCTTCGGCGGGGCCGCCAGCACAGATACGCAGTATTTT	CASSFGGAASTDTQYF
TRBD1	TRBV30	NA	TRBJ1-1	TGTGCCTGGATCCCTAAGGGACAGGGCAGGACTGAAGCTTTCTTT	CAWIPKGQGRTEAFF
NA	TRBV29-1	NA	TRBJ2-3	TGCAGCGTGCGGGATGCTAGCACAGATACGCAGTATTTT	CSVRDASTDTQYF
TRBD1	TRBV20-1	NA	TRBJ1-1	TGCAGTGCCGCGACAGGGATTGAAGCTTTCTTT	CSAATGIEAFF
TRBD2	TRBV5-1	NA	TRBJ2-1	TGCGCCAGCAGCGGGACTAGCGGGAGCAATGAGCAGTTCTTC	CASSGTSGSNEQFF
NA	TRBV11-2	NA	TRBJ2-1	TGTGCCAGCCAAACGGGTCCTGAGCAGTTCTTC	CASQTGPEQFF
TRBD2	TRBV7-7	few	TRBJ2-3	TGTGCTAGCAGCACCCACGGGACTACCCGGGATACGCAGTATTTT	CASSTHGTTRDTQYF
TRBD1	TRBV5-1	NA	TRBJ2-1	TGCGCCAGCAGCCCGCGGACAGGGGGCTTAGGTTACAATGAGCAGTTCTTC	CASSPRTGGLGYNEQFF